The 15 T cell receptor beta chains given below trace back to one sample, sequenced in a study of T-cell reconstitution after alpha-beta-depleted transplantation in children. Unique molecular identifiers were built into the TCRbeta library. One entry per CDR3 protein, called by TCRdb with MiXCR from the PCR reads. The sample lists about 540,000 distinct CDR3 sequences, about 18% occurring once. Here the sequenced sample was PBMCs from the stem cell graft donor, taken from the stem cell graft. The receptors stem from a human donor who donated a stem cell graft to a child with acute lymphoblastic leukemia.

The chain links TRBV7-8 to TRBJ1-5; tentatively, D is TRBD1 (5 bases). The V end was cut by 3 bases, the J end by 0 bases, with 12 bases between. Germline loops: CDR1 SGHVS, CDR2 FQNEAQ. This CDR3 is built from 16 residues. The DNA of the CDR3 is TGTGCCAGCAGCTTTAAATGGGACTTTAGCAATCAGCCCCAGCATTTT. Its protein product is CASSFKWDFSNQPQHF.

This clonotype has just a few counts. The CDR3 sequence: CASSQIRRGDTGELFF. The CDR3 nucleotides read TGCGCCAGCAGCCAAATTAGGCGAGGGGACACCGGGGAGCTGTTTTTT. The V call is TRBV4-1, the J call TRBJ2-2; D tentatively reads TRBD1 or TRBD2 (5 bases each). The CDR3 length is 16 residues. Trimming left V 2 bases short and J 3 bases short, with 13 bases between. From germline, CDR1 is MGHRA and CDR2 YSYEKL.

The chain joins TRBV18 to TRBJ2-5, with D possibly TRBD1 on 5 matching bases. This CDR3 has 14 amino acids. In germline, CDR1 is KGHSH, CDR2 LQKENI. The ends were cut back, 2 bases at V and 4 bases at J, with 11 bases in the middle. In DNA form, the CDR3 reads TGTGCCAGCTCACCAGCAGGGTTACGAGAGACCCAGTACTTC. This sequence encodes CASSPAGLRETQYF. The whole variable domain, filled in from reference TRBV18 and TRBJ2-5, reads NAGVMQNPRHLVRRRGQEARLRCSPMKGHSHVYWYRQLPEEGLKFMVYLQKENIIDESGMPKERFSAEFPKEGPSILRIQQVVRGDSAAYFCASSPAGLRETQYFGPGTRLLVL.

The chain has TRBV4-1 and TRBJ2-7; no reliable D call. This CDR3 is 18 amino acids long. Trimming left V 0 bases short and J 3 bases short, with 21 bases between. Germline V CDR1 and CDR2: MGHRA, YSYEKL. The CDR3 DNA follows: TGCGCCAGCAGCCAAGATCCCCTCTCGAACGAAATGCACTACGAGCAGTACTTC. Encoded protein: CASSQDPLSNEMHYEQYF.

V usage is TRBV6-1 and J usage is TRBJ2-1, with TRBD1 matching 9 bases. The CDR3 is 15 amino acids. CDR1 is MNHNS, CDR2 SASEGT, per germline. The ends lost 4 bases at V and 9 bases at J; junction bases unmatched: 10. CDR3: CASSGIQGARGEQFF. For the CDR3, the DNA is TGTGCCAGCAGTGGGATACAGGGGGCGCGGGGTGAGCAGTTCTTC.

This clonotype has more than one count but fewer than ten. This chain connects TRBV5-5 to TRBJ1-5; 7 bases map to TRBD1. Germline V gene sequence: CDR1 SGHKS, CDR2 YYEKEE (reference sequence). Germline trimming cut 4 bases from V and 6 bases from J; bases unmatched to any gene: 7. The CDR3 has 14 residues. CDR3 sequence (DNA): TGTGCCAGCAGCCCCGACAGGGAGGGTCAGCCCCAGCATTTT. It translates to CASSPDREGQPQHF.

The table lists this clonotype with a few counts. V and J are TRBV20-1 and TRBJ2-1, with D possibly being TRBD1 or TRBD2 (5 bases each). The CDR3 covers 18 residues. Germline CDR1 is DFQATT and CDR2 is SNEGSKA (reference sequence). Trimming took 6 bases from V and 0 from J, leaving 24 bases between them. For the CDR3, the DNA is TGCAGTGCGAGGGACGAGACATCGGAATTGAGCTCCTACAATGAGCAGTTCTTC. This codes for CSARDETSELSSYNEQFF.

This chain links TRBV5-1 with TRBJ2-3; a weak D match, TRBD2 (6 bases). Germline CDR1 and CDR2: SGHRS and YFSETQ. The length of the CDR3 is 14 residues. Trimming stripped 2 bases from V and 2 bases from J, with 9 bases between. The CDR3 nucleotides are TGCGCCAGCAGCTTCGGGGGATACACAGATACGCAGTATTTT. Protein sequence: CASSFGGYTDTQYF. Full variable domain (missing parts from reference TRBV5-1 and TRBJ2-3): KAGVTQTPRYLIKTRGQQVTLSCSPISGHRSVSWYQQTPGQGLQFLFEYFSETQRNKGNFPGRFSGRQFSNSRSEMNVSTLELGDSALYLCASSFGGYTDTQYFGPGTRLTVL.

The rearrangement joins TRBV5-1 to TRBJ1-2; 8 nucleotides line up with TRBD1. In germline, CDR1 is SGHRS, CDR2 YFSETQ. This CDR3 region has 16 residues. The ends lost 1 base at V and 4 bases at J; junction bases unmatched: 9. The chain's CDR3 is CASSLYQGAVGYGYTF. The CDR3 bases are TGCGCCAGCAGCTTGTACCAGGGGGCGGTTGGCTATGGCTACACCTTC.

Only a few counts were recorded for this clonotype. This chain connects TRBV5-1 to TRBJ1-2; D perhaps matches TRBD1 (5 bases). The CDR3 consists of 17 residues. V dropped 4 bases and J dropped 8 bases, with 27 bases sitting between them. Germline-derived CDR1 and CDR2 are SGHRS and YFSETQ. CDR3 loop: CASSRIRKDAEWDGYTF. The DNA for the CDR3 is TGCGCCAGCAGCCGGATTCGAAAGGACGCTGAGTGGGACGGCTACACCTTC.

This clonotype was recorded many times. The chain employs TRBV5-1 and TRBJ2-3; no clear D. V was trimmed by 4 bases and J by 2 bases, leaving 11 bases between them. The V gene's germline CDR1 is SGHRS and CDR2 YFSETQ. The CDR3 has 14 amino acids. The CDR3 DNA is TGCGCCAGCAGCCCCGACTTGAACACAGATACGCAGTATTTT. This translates into CASSPDLNTDTQYF.

The V gene is TRBV28, the J gene TRBJ1-5; 7 bases align to TRBD1. The germline V gene has CDR1 MDHEN and CDR2 SYDVKM. The V segment lost 8 bases and the J segment 7 bases; nucleotides outside the gene matches: 11. This CDR3 has 14 residues. The CDR3 DNA is TGTGCCAGCTTCACAGGGGATGTAGGGCAGCCCCAGCATTTT. This translates into CASFTGDVGQPQHF.

The table lists this clonotype with a few counts. The chain uses TRBV29-1 and TRBJ1-2; no clear D gene. This CDR3 region has 13 residues. The V gene's germline CDR1 is SQVTM and CDR2 ANQGSEA. Trimming pared 2 bases from V and 3 bases from J, leaving 10 bases between. CDR3 region: CSVENSLDYGYTF. CDR3 in DNA: TGCAGCGTTGAAAACAGCCTGGACTATGGCTACACCTTC.

This clonotype was seen more than once but under ten times. The rearrangement joins TRBV5-1 to TRBJ2-1, with a weak D call TRBD1 (6 bases). The V gene lost 2 bases and the J gene lost 3 bases, with 15 bases spanning the gap. Germline V gene data show CDR1 as SGHRS and CDR2 as YFSETQ. CDR3 size: 16 residues. The CDR3 DNA reads TGCGCCAGCAGCTTACAGGGTGGTAAAAGCTACAATGAGCAGTTCTTC. Translation: CASSLQGGKSYNEQFF. The variable domain in full, with the rest retrieved from reference TRBV5-1 and TRBJ2-1, is KAGVTQTPRYLIKTRGQQVTLSCSPISGHRSVSWYQQTPGQGLQFLFEYFSETQRNKGNFPGRFSGRQFSNSRSEMNVSTLELGDSALYLCASSLQGGKSYNEQFFGPGTRLTVL.

The chain joins TRBV15 to TRBJ2-7; 10 positions agree with TRBD2. The germline gives CDR1 LNHNV, CDR2 YYDKDF (reference sequence). CDR3 length: 15 amino acids. The V and J ends lost 1 base and 3 bases, in that order; junction bases with no gene match: 3. The CDR3 is CATSRGSSGSYEQYF. Here the CDR3 DNA reads TGTGCCACCAGCAGAGGCTCTAGCGGGAGCTACGAGCAGTACTTC.